What follows is one TCR beta chain and its context. V lost 1 base and J lost 3; bases outside the gene matches: 8. The CDR3 runs 16 residues. Germline V gene lookup returns CDR1 SNHLY and CDR2 FYNNEI. Combining a sample-barcoded 5' primer with a J-beta primer mix, a second PCR ran for roughly 7 to 12 cycles. Using its own MiXCR run on the 5' RACE reads, TCRdb lists one record per CDR3 protein. The sample yields about 780,000 distinct CDR3 sequences, more than 25% seen once. This entry comes from a study of blood T cells in healthy people across ages. This sample also appeared in a second study, on T cells of mothers and their children.

The receptor comes from a boy younger than 18 in good health. The chain joins TRBV2 to TRBJ1-1; 7 bases are a match to TRBD1. Sequencing was done on a sample of blood. This CDR3 reads CASSEEQGRLYTEAFF. Here the CDR3 DNA reads TGTGCCAGCAGTGAAGAACAGGGGAGGTTGTACACTGAAGCTTTCTTT.